This T cell receptor (beta chain) was sequenced during a study of cytomegalovirus exposure and HLA in healthy donors. General study results and limits: Most of the TCR beta V segments (in an earlier analysis) were productive either about 87% or about 30% of the time.

In regard to this clone: What it binds is unknown.

The CDR3 is 15 residues long. Germline CDR1 MNHEY, CDR2 SVGAGI. The J segment lost 2 bases and the V segment lost 8 bases, leaving 11 bases of the junction unmatched. PCR primers comprised 60 Vbeta and 13 Jbeta primers. Measured with immunoSEQ multiplex PCR; TCRdb has only the in-frame clones, and not every one. The top ten hold roughly 2.4% of the sample, which has about 140,000 clones, around 78% seen once. Sequenced sample: PBMCs. The clonotype originates from a woman aged 18-29 years in good health and CMV-seropositive. The chain has TRBV6-5 and TRBJ2-7; 8 bases map to TRBD1. The CDR3 loop reads CASRFPGQETYEQYF. The CDR3 DNA reads TGTGCCAGCCGTTTTCCGGGACAGGAGACCTACGAGCAGTACTTC.